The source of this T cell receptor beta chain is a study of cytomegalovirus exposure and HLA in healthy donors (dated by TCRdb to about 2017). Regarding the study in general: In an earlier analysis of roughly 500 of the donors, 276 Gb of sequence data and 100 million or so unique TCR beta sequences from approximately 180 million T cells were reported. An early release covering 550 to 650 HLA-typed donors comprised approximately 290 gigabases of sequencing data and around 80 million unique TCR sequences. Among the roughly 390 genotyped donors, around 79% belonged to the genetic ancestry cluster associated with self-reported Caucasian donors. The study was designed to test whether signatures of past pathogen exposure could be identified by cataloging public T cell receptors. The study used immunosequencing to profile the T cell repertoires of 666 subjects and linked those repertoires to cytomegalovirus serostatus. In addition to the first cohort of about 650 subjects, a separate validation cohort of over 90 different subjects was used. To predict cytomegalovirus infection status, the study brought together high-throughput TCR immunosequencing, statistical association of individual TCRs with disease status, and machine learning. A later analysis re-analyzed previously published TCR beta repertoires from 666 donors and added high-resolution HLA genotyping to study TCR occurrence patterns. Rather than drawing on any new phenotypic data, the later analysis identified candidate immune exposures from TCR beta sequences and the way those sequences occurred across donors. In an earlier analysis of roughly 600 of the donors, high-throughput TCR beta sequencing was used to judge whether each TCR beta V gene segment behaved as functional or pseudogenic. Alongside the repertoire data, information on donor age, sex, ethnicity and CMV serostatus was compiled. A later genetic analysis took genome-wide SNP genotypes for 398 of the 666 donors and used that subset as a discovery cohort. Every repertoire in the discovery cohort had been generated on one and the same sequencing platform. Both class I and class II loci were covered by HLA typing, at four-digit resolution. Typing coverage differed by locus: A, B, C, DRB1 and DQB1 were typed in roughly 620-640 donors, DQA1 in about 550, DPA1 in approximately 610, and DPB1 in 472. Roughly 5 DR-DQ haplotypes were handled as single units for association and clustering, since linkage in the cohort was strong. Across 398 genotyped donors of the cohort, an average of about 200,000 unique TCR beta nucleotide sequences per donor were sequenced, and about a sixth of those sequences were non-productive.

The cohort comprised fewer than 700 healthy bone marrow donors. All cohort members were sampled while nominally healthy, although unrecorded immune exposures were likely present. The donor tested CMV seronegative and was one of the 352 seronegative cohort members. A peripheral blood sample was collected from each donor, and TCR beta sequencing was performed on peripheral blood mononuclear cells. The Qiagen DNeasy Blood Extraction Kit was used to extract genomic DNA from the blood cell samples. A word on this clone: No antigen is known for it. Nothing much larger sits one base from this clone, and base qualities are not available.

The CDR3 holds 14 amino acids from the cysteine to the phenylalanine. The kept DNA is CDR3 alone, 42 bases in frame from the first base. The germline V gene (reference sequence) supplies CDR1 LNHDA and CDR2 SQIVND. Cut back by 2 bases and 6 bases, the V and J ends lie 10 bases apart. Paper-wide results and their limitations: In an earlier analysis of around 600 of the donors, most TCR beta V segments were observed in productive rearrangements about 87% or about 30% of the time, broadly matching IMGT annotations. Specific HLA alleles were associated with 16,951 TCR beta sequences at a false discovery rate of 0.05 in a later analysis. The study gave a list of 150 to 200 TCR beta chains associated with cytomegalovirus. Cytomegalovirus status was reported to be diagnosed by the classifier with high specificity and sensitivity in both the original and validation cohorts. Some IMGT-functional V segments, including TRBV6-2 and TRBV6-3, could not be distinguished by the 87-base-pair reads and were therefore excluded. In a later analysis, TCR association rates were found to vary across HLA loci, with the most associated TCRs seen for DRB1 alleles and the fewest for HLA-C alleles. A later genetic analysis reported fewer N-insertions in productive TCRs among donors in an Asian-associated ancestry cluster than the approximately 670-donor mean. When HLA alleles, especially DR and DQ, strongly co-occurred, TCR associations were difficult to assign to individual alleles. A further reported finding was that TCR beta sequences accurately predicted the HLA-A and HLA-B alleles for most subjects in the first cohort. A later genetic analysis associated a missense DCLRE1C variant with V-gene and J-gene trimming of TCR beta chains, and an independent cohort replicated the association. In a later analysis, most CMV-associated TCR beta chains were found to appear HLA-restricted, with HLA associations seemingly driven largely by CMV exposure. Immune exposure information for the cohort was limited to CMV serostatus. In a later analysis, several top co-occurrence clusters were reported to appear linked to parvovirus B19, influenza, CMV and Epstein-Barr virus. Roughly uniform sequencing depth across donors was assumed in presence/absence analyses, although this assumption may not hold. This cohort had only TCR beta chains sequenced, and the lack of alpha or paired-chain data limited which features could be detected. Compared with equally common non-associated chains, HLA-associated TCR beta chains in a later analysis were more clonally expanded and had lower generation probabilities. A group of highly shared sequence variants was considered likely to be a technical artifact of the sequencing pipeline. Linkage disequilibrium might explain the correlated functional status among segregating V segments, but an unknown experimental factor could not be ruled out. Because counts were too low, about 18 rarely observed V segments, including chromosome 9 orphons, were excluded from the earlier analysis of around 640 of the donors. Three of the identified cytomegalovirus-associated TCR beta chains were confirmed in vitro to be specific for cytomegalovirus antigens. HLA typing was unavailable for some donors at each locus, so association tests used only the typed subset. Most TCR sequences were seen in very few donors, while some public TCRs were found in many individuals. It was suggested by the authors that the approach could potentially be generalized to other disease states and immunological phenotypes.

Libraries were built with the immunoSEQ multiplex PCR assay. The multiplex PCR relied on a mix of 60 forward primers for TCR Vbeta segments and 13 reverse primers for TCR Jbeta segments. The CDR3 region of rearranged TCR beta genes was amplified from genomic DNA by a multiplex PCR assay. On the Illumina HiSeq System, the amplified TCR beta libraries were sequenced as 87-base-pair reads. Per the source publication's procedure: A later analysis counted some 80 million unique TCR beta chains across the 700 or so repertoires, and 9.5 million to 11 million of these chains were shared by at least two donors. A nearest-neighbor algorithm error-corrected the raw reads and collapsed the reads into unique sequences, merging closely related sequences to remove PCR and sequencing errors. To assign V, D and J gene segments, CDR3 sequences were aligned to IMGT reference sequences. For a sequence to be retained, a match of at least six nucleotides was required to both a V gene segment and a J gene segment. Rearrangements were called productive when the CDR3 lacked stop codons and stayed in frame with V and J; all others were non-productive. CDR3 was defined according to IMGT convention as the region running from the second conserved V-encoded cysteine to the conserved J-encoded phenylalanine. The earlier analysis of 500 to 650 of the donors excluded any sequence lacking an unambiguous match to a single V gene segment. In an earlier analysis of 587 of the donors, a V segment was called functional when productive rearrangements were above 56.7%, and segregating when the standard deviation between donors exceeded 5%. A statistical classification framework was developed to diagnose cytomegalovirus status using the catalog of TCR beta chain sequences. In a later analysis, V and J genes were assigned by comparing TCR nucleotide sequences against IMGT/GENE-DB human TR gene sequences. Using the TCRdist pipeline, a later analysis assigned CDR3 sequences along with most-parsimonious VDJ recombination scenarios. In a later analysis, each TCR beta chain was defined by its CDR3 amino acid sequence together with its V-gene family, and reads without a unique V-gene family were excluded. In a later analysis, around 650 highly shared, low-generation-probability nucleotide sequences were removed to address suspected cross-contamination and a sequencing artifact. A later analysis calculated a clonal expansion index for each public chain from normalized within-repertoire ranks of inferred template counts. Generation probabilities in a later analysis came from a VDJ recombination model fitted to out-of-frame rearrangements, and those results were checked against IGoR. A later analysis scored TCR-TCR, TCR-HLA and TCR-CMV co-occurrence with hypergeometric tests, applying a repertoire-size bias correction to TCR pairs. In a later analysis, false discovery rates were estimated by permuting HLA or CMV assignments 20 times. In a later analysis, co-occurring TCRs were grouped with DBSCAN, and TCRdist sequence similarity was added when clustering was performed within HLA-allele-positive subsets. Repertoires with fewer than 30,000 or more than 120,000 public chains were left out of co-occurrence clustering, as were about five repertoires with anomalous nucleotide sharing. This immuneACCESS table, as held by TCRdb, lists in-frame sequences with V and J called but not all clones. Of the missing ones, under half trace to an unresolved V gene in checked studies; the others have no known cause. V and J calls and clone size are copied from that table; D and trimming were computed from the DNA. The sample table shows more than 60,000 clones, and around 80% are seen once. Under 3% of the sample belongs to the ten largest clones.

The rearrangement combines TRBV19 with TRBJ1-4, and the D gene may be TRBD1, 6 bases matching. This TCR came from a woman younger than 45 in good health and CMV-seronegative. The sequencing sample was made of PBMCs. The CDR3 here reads CASSIHREDEKLFF. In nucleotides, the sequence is TGTGCCAGTAGTATACACAGGGAAGATGAAAAACTGTTTTTT.